This record looks at one T cell receptor (beta chain) sequence and its context. The target antigen is unknown. This specimen comes from a study of T cell repertoires in cytomegalovirus infection. MiXCR was run by TCRdb on the reads, yielding one entry per CDR3 protein. The repertoire consists of about 920,000 distinct CDR3 sequences, with around 29% occurring once and the leading ten covering over 11%. V lost 10 bases to trimming and J lost 4 bases, with 14 bases between them. The CDR3 is made up of 13 amino acids. The germline CDR1 and CDR2 sequences are SGHAT and FQNNGV. Sequenced material: cultured CD8+ T cells from PBMCs, taken from culture after CMV antigen stimulation. The gene calls are TRBV11-2 and TRBJ1-3; D is uncertain. This clonotype was obtained from a human donor in good health (CMV status not recorded). Some clones in this sample may be carry-over from other donors' samples. In DNA, the CDR3 is TGTGCCAACTCCCTCTCGTTGGGAAACACCATATATTTT. It specifies CANSLSLGNTIYF.